Listed here are 30 T cell receptor beta chains from one sample, sequenced in a study of PD-1 blockade in classical Hodgkin lymphoma. Each of the patients experienced relapse following autologous stem cell transplantation, and their brentuximab vedotin exposure differed. Purification of CD4+ T cells from thawed PBMCs was achieved by magnetic negative selection. Libraries were prepared by immunoSEQ multiplex PCR; TCRdb keeps only in-frame clonotypes and omits some of them. The sample consists of about 12,000 clones, roughly 80% of them appearing once. Sample: CD4+ T cells from blood, taken at baseline. These receptors all stem from a human donor with classical Hodgkin lymphoma.

This clone was counted between two and nine times. The DNA for the CDR3 is TGTGCCATCAGTGAGTCCGGCAGGGGAGACAATCAGCCCCAGCATTTT. Translated, it gives CAISESGRGDNQPQHF. This rearrangement joins TRBV10-3 to TRBJ1-5; D is perhaps TRBD1 (6 bases). V lost 0 bases and J 3 bases, leaving 12 bases between the germline ends. Germline values: CDR1 ENHRY, CDR2 SYGVKD. This CDR3 contains 16 residues.

The rearrangement uses TRBV2 and TRBJ1-4; TRBD1 matches at 7 bases. CDR1 is SNHLY, CDR2 FYNNEI, per germline. There are 15 residues in the CDR3. Unmatched junction bases numbered 12, after V lost 6 bases and J lost 8 bases. The CDR3 DNA is TGTGCCAGCAGGAGACTCCGGGACAGTACCGAAAAACTGTTTTTT. Translation gives CASRRLRDSTEKLFF.

The rearrangement uses TRBV25-1 and TRBJ2-3; TRBD2 matches 8 bases. The CDR3 covers 15 residues. Germline V lookup: CDR1 MGHDK, CDR2 SYGVNS. V trimming: 2 bases; J trimming: 3 bases; junction bases outside the gene matches: 4. CDR3 protein: CASSETGGLTDTQYF. For the CDR3, the DNA is TGTGCCAGCAGTGAAACGGGGGGGCTTACAGATACGCAGTATTTT.

The rearrangement uses TRBV7-9 and TRBJ2-7; D gene uncertain. V dropped 4 bases and J dropped 7 bases, with 11 bases sitting between them. The CDR3 covers 12 residues. Germline assignment: CDR1 SEHNR and CDR2 FQNEAQ (reference sequence). This CDR3 reads CASSSLGGEQYF. CDR3 in DNA: TGTGCCAGCAGCTCGCTAGGTGGGGAGCAGTACTTC. The complete variable domain, with remaining parts taken from reference TRBV7-9 and TRBJ2-7, reads DTGVSQNPRHKITKRGQNVTFRCDPISEHNRLYWYRQTLGQGPEFLTYFQNEAQLEKSRLLSDRFSAERPKGSFSTLEIQRTEQGDSAMYLCASSSLGGEQYFGPGTRLTVT.

The rearrangement uses TRBV7-9 and TRBJ2-2, with 12 nucleotides matching TRBD2. This CDR3 is 17 amino acids long. Germline V lookup: CDR1 SEHNR, CDR2 FQNEAQ (reference sequence). After removal of 5 bases from V and 5 bases from J, the junction contained 9 bases not matched to a gene. The CDR3 bases are TGTGCCAGCAGCCCCCCCGGACTAGCGGGGATAACCGGGGAGCTGTTTTTT. As protein: CASSPPGLAGITGELFF.

The rearrangement joins TRBV2 to TRBJ2-2, with D unresolved. Germline V gives CDR1 SNHLY, CDR2 FYNNEI. V was cut by 1 base and J by 8 bases, with 8 bases left in between. The CDR3 contains 13 residues. The CDR3 nucleotides read TGTGCCAGCAGTGAAGACCGGGTTGGGGAGCTGTTTTTT. Its translation: CASSEDRVGELFF.

The gene calls are TRBV6-6 and TRBJ2-7; TRBD2 matches at 10 bases. The CDR3 spans 15 residues. After removal of 7 bases from V and 0 bases from J, the junction contained 6 bases not matched to a gene. Germline-derived CDR1 and CDR2 are MNHNY and SVGAGI (reference sequence). The DNA for the CDR3 is TGTGCCAGCAAAAATCCTAGCGGGAGCTCCTACGAGCAGTACTTC. The encoded protein is CASKNPSGSSYEQYF.

This rearrangement joins TRBV4-3 to TRBJ2-3, with 8 bases fitting TRBD1. The germline V gene has CDR1 LGHNA and CDR2 YSLEER. The CDR3 runs 15 residues. V dropped 2 bases and J dropped 5; count of bases not matched to a gene: 6. The CDR3 DNA reads TGCGCCAGCAGCCAACAGGGGGCAGAGTTAGATACGCAGTATTTT. Translated: CASSQQGAELDTQYF.

The chain uses TRBV11-1 and TRBJ2-7; D gene ambiguous. CDR3 size: 11 residues. V was shortened by 1 base and J by 7 bases, with 5 bases between the two germline ends. Germline CDR1 is SGHAT and CDR2 is FQDESV (reference sequence). This CDR3 reads CASSLGPEQYF. CDR3 bases: TGTGCCAGCAGCTTAGGGCCGGAGCAGTACTTC.

Only one count was recorded for this clone. This chain uses TRBV5-1 with TRBJ2-4; D might be TRBD1 (6 bases). The V end was cut by 4 bases, the J end by 5 bases, with 25 bases between. The CDR3 runs 18 residues. Per the germline V gene, CDR1 is SGHRS and CDR2 is YFSETQ. The CDR3 loop reads CASSLTHQSAGDQNIQYF. The CDR3 DNA follows: TGCGCCAGCAGCCTAACACACCAGTCGGCAGGGGATCAAAACATTCAGTACTTC.

The gene calls are TRBV5-4 and TRBJ1-2; D perhaps matches TRBD1 (5 bases). Germline CDR1 SGHNT, CDR2 YYREEE (reference sequence). This CDR3 region has 15 residues. The V end was cut by 4 bases, the J end by 0 bases, with 13 bases between. CDR3 DNA sequence: TGTGCCAGCAGCAACGGGGGGAAGACTAACTATGGCTACACCTTC. It is translated as CASSNGGKTNYGYTF.

This clone was seen a handful of times. The chain links TRBV11-2 to TRBJ2-7; 8 bases are shared with TRBD1. The CDR3 consists of 13 residues. Germline V CDR1 and CDR2: SGHAT, FQNNGV. The trim removed 4 bases at V and 6 bases at J, leaving 5 bases unmatched. In DNA, the CDR3 is TGTGCCAGCAGCTGGGACAGGACGGCCGAGCAGTACTTC. It codes for CASSWDRTAEQYF.

This chain uses TRBV5-1 with TRBJ2-1, with 11 positions matching TRBD2. Germline CDR1 reads SGHRS; CDR2 reads YFSETQ. Unmatched junction bases numbered 9, after V lost 4 bases and J lost 6 bases. The CDR3 totals 16 residues. Written as DNA, the CDR3 is TGCGCCAGCAGCCTGAGTAGCGGGGGGGCGTTCAATGAGCAGTTCTTC. Residues: CASSLSSGGAFNEQFF. Using reference TRBV5-1 and TRBJ2-1 for the parts outside the CDR3, the full variable domain is KAGVTQTPRYLIKTRGQQVTLSCSPISGHRSVSWYQQTPGQGLQFLFEYFSETQRNKGNFPGRFSGRQFSNSRSEMNVSTLELGDSALYLCASSLSSGGAFNEQFFGPGTRLTVL.

The table lists this clone with a count of one. The rearrangement joins TRBV5-1 to TRBJ1-4, with TRBD1 as a possible D gene (5 bases). Germline lookup yields CDR1 SGHRS and CDR2 YFSETQ. This CDR3 region has 17 residues. The V gene lost 6 bases and the J gene lost 0 bases, with 18 bases spanning the gap. The CDR3 DNA is TGCGCCAGCAAAGTTCGGGGCGGCCGGGCAACTAATGAAAAACTGTTTTTT. This translates into CASKVRGGRATNEKLFF.

V usage is TRBV19 and J usage is TRBJ2-3, with D maybe TRBD2 (6 bases). Germline assignment: CDR1 LNHDA and CDR2 SQIVND (reference sequence). CDR3 size: 14 residues. The V gene lost 2 bases and the J gene lost 2 bases, with 8 bases spanning the gap. In DNA, the CDR3 is TGTGCCAGTAGTATAACTAGCCACACAGATACGCAGTATTTT. Translating gives CASSITSHTDTQYF.

This clone was counted between two and nine times. The chain has TRBV7-8 and TRBJ2-7; 12 bases are shared with TRBD2. The V gene's germline CDR1 is SGHVS and CDR2 FQNEAQ. The CDR3 is 14 amino acids. V gave up 5 bases and J gave up 4 bases; unmatched junction bases: 3. In nucleotides, the CDR3 is TGTGCCAGCAGCCCTAGCGGGGGGGAATACGAGCAGTACTTC. This encodes CASSPSGGEYEQYF. Supplemented by reference TRBV7-8 and TRBJ2-7, the full variable domain reads GAGVSQSPRYKVAKRGQDVALRCDPISGHVSLFWYQQALGQGPEFLTYFQNEAQLDKSGLPSDRFFAERPEGSVSTLKIQRTQQEDSAVYLCASSPSGGEYEQYFGPGTRLTVT.

The chain couples TRBV9 to TRBJ2-7; TRBD1 matches 10 bases. This CDR3 region has 13 residues. Trimming took 2 bases from V and 6 from J; bases not matched to a gene: 2. The germline V gene encodes CDR1 SGDLS and CDR2 YYNGEE. CDR3 sequence (DNA): TGTGCCAGCAGCGTGTGGACAGGGGGCGAGCAGTACTTC. Translating gives CASSVWTGGEQYF.

The J gene is TRBJ1-1, the V gene TRBV28; no reliable D call. V shed 0 bases and J shed 5 bases, with 7 bases lying between them. This CDR3 is 13 amino acids long. Germline V CDR1 and CDR2: MDHEN, SYDVKM. CDR3 nucleotides: TGTGCCAGCAGTTTATGGTTAAGGACTGAAGCTTTCTTT. This translates into CASSLWLRTEAFF.

The CDR3 protein is CASSIARDLQVGQPQHF. The CDR3 DNA is TGTGCCAGTAGTATAGCTCGGGACCTCCAGGTGGGTCAGCCCCAGCATTTT. The chain employs TRBV19 and TRBJ1-5; a weak D match, TRBD1 (5 bases). The germline gives CDR1 LNHDA, CDR2 SQIVND (reference sequence). The CDR3 length is 17 residues. The V gene lost 1 base and the J gene lost 6 bases, with 19 bases spanning the gap. The full variable domain, completed using reference TRBV19 and TRBJ1-5, is DGGITQSPKYLFRKEGQNVTLSCEQNLNHDAMYWYRQDPGQGLRLIYYSQIVNDFQKGDIAEGYSVSREKKESFPLTVTSAQKNPTAFYLCASSIARDLQVGQPQHFGDGTRLSIL.

This clone occurred once. The rearrangement joins TRBV5-6 to TRBJ1-4, with 7 bases matching TRBD1. Germline V CDR1 and CDR2: SGHDT, YYEEEE. The CDR3 extends over 15 amino acids. V was clipped by 2 bases and J by 2 bases; unmatched bases: 3. The CDR3 protein is CASSFLQGTNEKLFF. CDR3 nucleotide sequence: TGTGCCAGCAGCTTTTTACAGGGGACTAATGAAAAACTGTTTTTT.

The J gene is TRBJ2-5, the V gene TRBV5-1; TRBD2 matches 8 bases. The CDR3 has 17 amino acids. The V and J ends lost 0 bases and 2 bases, in that order; junction bases with no gene match: 9. Germline V gene sequence: CDR1 SGHRS, CDR2 YFSETQ. The CDR3 DNA reads TGCGCCAGCAGCTTGGGTTCGGGGGGGTCATATCAAGAGACCCAGTACTTC. It specifies CASSLGSGGSYQETQYF.

This chain connects TRBV10-1 to TRBJ2-1, with 8 bases lining up with TRBD2. Per germline, CDR1 WNHNN and CDR2 SYGVQD (reference sequence). The CDR3 extends over 15 amino acids. Trimming cost V 0 bases and J 9 bases; bases outside gene matches: 7. This CDR3 is CASSESERGRGEQFF. CDR3 DNA: TGCGCCAGCAGTGAGTCGGAGCGGGGGAGGGGTGAGCAGTTCTTC.

This chain joins TRBV6-6 and TRBJ2-5, with TRBD1 identical over 10 bases. CDR3 length equals 15 residues. From germline, CDR1 is MNHNY and CDR2 SVGAGI (reference sequence). Losses at the gene ends were 6 bases for V and 1 base for J; bases not matched to a gene: 5. The DNA for the CDR3 is TGTGCCAGCAGCCGGGACAGGGGTTCCCAAGAGACCCAGTACTTC. It yields the protein CASSRDRGSQETQYF.

V gene TRBV12-5 combines with J gene TRBJ2-5; D uncertain. Trimming pared 7 bases from V and 5 bases from J, leaving 11 bases between. Germline CDR1 LGHNT, CDR2 FRNRAP. The CDR3 runs 12 residues. Here the CDR3 DNA reads TGTGCTAGTGCCGTCCATGGGGAGACCCAGTACTTC. As protein: CASAVHGETQYF.

In the case of this clone: The same CDR3 can be traced to other DNA sequences in this sample. The chain joins TRBV4-1 to TRBJ2-2; unclear D gene. Germline lookup yields CDR1 MGHRA and CDR2 YSYEKL. With 3 bases removed from V and 5 bases from J, the gap between germline ends came to 10 bases. This CDR3 spans 14 amino acids. The DNA of the CDR3 is TGCGCCAGCAGCCACGGGTGGAATACCGGGGAGCTGTTTTTT. Translated, it gives CASSHGWNTGELFF.

The rearrangement uses TRBV6-5 and TRBJ2-5; possibly TRBD1 or TRBD2 for D (6 bases each). V was clipped by 2 bases and J by 4 bases, with 17 bases between them. The CDR3 length is 16 residues. In germline, CDR1 is MNHEY, CDR2 SVGAGI. CDR3: CASSYGGGSNIETQYF. The DNA of the CDR3 is TGTGCCAGCAGTTACGGAGGGGGTAGTAATATAGAGACCCAGTACTTC.

The chain combines TRBV11-3 with TRBJ2-1; tentatively, D is TRBD2 (5 bases). V shed 3 bases and J shed 5 bases, with 11 bases lying between them. The CDR3 is 14 residues long. CDR1 and CDR2 from the germline V gene are SGHNT and YENEEA. The CDR3 bases are TGTGCCAGCAGCTTCCTCCGGCGGGACAATGAGCAGTTCTTC. Its protein is CASSFLRRDNEQFF.

On this clone itself: At one of its ends the junction is not consistent with the germline gene, which may arise from a read error. This chain uses TRBV7-7 with TRBJ2-7; unclear D gene. This CDR3 region has 17 residues. Per germline, CDR1 SSHAT and CDR2 FNYEAQ (reference sequence). CDR3 loop: CASSLARRYSLTYEQYF. The CDR3 nucleotides read TGTGCTAGCAGCTTGGCCAGGCGATATTCCCTAACCTACGAGCAGTACTTC.

V and J are TRBV7-2 and TRBJ1-5; TRBD1 matches at 7 bases. CDR1 and CDR2 from the germline V gene are SGHTA and FQGNSA. The CDR3 has 15 residues. The J segment lost 5 bases and the V segment lost 1 base, leaving 5 bases of the junction unmatched. The CDR3 here is CASSLVTGIDQPQHF. The DNA of the CDR3 is TGTGCCAGCAGCTTAGTGACAGGGATCGATCAGCCCCAGCATTTT.

This clone appeared a few times. V gene TRBV30 combines with J gene TRBJ1-5; D is unresolved. Germline V gene lookup returns CDR1 GTSNPN and CDR2 SVGIG (reference sequence). CDR3 length: 15 residues. V was cut by 1 base and J by 0 bases, with 10 bases left in between. DNA of the CDR3: TGTGCCTGGAGTGGCAGGTTTTATAGCAATCAGCCCCAGCATTTT. Translated, it gives CAWSGRFYSNQPQHF.